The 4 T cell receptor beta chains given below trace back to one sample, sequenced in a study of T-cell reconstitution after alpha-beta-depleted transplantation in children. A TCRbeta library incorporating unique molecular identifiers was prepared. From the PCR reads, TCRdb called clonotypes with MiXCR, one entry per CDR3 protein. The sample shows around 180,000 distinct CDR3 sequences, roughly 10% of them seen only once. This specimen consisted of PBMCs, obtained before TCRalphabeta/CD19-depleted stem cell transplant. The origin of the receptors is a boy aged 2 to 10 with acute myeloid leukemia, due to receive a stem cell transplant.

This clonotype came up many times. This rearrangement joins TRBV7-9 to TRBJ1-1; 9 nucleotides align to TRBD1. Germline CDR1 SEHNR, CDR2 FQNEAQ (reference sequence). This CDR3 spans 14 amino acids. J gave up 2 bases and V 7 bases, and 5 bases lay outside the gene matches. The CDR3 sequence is CASTRQGENTEAFF. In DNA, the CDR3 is TGTGCCAGCACTCGACAGGGGGAAAACACTGAAGCTTTCTTT.

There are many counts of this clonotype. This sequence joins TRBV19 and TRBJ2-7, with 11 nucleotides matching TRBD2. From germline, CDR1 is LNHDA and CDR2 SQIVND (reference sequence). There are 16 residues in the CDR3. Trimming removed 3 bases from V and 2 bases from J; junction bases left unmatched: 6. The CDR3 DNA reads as TGTGCCAGTAGTATGGCGGGACTAGCGGACCCCTACGAGCAGTACTTC. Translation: CASSMAGLADPYEQYF.

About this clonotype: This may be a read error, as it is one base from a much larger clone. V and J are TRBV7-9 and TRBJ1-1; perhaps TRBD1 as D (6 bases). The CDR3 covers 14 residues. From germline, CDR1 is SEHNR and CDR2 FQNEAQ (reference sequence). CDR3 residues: CASSDSWQGTEASF. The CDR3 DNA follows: TGTGCCAGCAGCGACTCGTGGCAGGGGACTGAAGCTTCCTTT.

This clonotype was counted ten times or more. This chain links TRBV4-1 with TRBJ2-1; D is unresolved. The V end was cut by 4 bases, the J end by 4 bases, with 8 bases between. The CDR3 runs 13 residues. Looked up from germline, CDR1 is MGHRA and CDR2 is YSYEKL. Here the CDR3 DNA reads TGCGCCAGCAGCCCGAATGCATACAATGAGCAGTTCTTC. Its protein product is CASSPNAYNEQFF.